This note documents a single T cell receptor (beta chain) sequence. Antigen specificity is unknown. TCRdb's copy holds only in-frame clones and misses some; the assay was immunoSEQ multiplex PCR. The sample yields about 96,000 clones, 90% seen once. A history of autoimmune disease or systemic immunosuppression excluded patients. The sample comes from a study of OX40 agonist ivuxolimab in advanced cancers. Overall study context: The dose of intravenous ivuxolimab that patients received every 2 weeks ranged from 0.01 to 10 mg/kg. Whole-study findings and limits: Fewer expanded clones were found on average in CD4+ than in CD8+ T cells. CD4+ and CD8+ blood T cells expanded clonally by week 6 at 0.1 to 3.0 mg/kg.

Sequenced material: CD4+ or CD8+ T cells sorted from blood, taken in a trial of the OX40 agonist ivuxolimab. The clonotype was recovered from an adult with an advanced solid tumor such as melanoma, head and neck, liver or kidney cancer.

The CDR3, as DNA: TGTGCCACTGGTCAGGGACTAAGCACAGATACGCAGTATTTT. As protein: CATGQGLSTDTQYF. This chain links TRBV30 with TRBJ2-3; 7 bases fit TRBD2. Trimming cost V 8 bases and J 0 bases; bases outside gene matches: 8. CDR1 and CDR2 (germline): GTSNPN, SVGIG (reference sequence). This CDR3 comprises 14 residues. Using reference TRBV30 and TRBJ2-3 for the parts outside the CDR3, the full variable domain is SQTIHQWPATLVQPVGSPLSLECTVEGTSNPNLYWYRQAAGRGLQLLFYSVGIGQISSEVPQNLSASRPQDRQFILSSKKLLLSDSGFYLCATGQGLSTDTQYFGPGTRLTVL.